The subject of this entry is one T cell receptor (beta chain). This sample also contains other DNA sequences that code for the same CDR3. These data originate in a study of shared clonotypes between healthy human individuals. Germline-derived CDR1 and CDR2 are SGHNT and YENEEA. The CDR3 is made up of 13 amino acids. V was cut by 0 bases and J by 3 bases, with 6 bases left in between. The naive CD8 subset, CD45RO-negative cells positively selected for CCR7, excluded terminally differentiated effector memory CD45RA+ cells. Assay: immunoSEQ multiplex PCR; the TCRdb copy retains only in-frame clones and omits some. The table shows about 1,800,000 clones, with about 94% occurring only once.

V and J are TRBV11-3 and TRBJ2-7; no firm D call. The sequence was collected from a man younger than 35 in good health. Material: naive CD8+ T cells sorted from blood. In DNA, the CDR3 is TGTGCCAGCAGCTTAGATCTTGGCTACGAGCAGTACTTC. Translated: CASSLDLGYEQYF. The full variable domain, completed using reference TRBV11-3 and TRBJ2-7, is EAGVVQSPRYKIIEKKQPVAFWCNPISGHNTLYWYLQNLGQGPELLIRYENEEAVDDSQLPKDRFSAERLKGVDSTLKIQPAELGDSAVYLCASSLDLGYEQYFGPGTRLTVT.